The clone carrying this T cell receptor beta chain has only a few counts. Its specificity is not known. Unique molecular identifiers were used to barcode this TCRbeta library. TCRdb re-analysed the PCR reads in MiXCR, keeping a single row per CDR3 protein. This repertoire shows approximately 650,000 distinct CDR3 sequences, roughly 13% found once; its top ten account for 0.79%. This specimen belongs to a study of T-cell reconstitution after alpha-beta-depleted transplantation in children. Study-wide findings and caveats: Several hundred expanded graft clones reportedly were the source of alpha-beta T cells about two months after transplant.

The CDR3 is 15 residues long. The V end lost 5 bases, the J end lost 0 bases, and 11 bases lay between the germline ends. From germline, CDR1 is SGHRS and CDR2 YFSETQ. Sequencing was performed on PBMCs, taken before TCRalphabeta/CD19-depleted stem cell transplant. This TCR derives from a girl aged 2-10 years with congenital amegakaryocytic thrombocytopenia, due to receive a stem cell transplant. V gene TRBV5-1 combines with J gene TRBJ2-2; D might be TRBD2 (5 bases). The CDR3 protein is CASRTGNSNTGELFF. The CDR3 nucleotides read TGCGCCAGCAGGACCGGGAATTCGAACACCGGGGAGCTGTTTTTT.